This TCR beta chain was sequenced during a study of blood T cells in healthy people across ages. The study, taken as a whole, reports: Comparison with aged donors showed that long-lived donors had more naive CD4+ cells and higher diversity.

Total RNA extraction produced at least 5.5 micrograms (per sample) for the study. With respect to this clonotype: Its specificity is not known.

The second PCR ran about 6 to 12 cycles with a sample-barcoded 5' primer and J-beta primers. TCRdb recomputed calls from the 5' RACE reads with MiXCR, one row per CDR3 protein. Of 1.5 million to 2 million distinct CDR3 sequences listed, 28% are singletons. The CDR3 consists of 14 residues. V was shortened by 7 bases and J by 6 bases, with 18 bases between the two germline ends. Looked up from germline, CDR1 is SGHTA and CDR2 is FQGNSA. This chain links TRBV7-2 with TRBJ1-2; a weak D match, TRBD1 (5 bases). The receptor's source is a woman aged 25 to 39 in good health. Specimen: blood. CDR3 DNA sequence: TGTGCCAGCACCACGAACACAGGCGTCAATGGCTACACCTTC. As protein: CASTTNTGVNGYTF.